This T cell receptor (beta chain) is from a study of neurological immune-mediated disorders. This clonotype has ten or more counts. The cDNA came from 5'RACE, which used 10-nucleotide random UMIs. TCRdb processed the 5' RACE reads anew with MiXCR; each CDR3 protein has one entry. This table has approximately 43,000 distinct CDR3 sequences, approximately 2.4% appearing once. Germline CDR1 and CDR2: MNHEY and SMNVEV (reference sequence). The ends were cut back, 3 bases at V and 3 bases at J, with 6 bases in the middle. The CDR3 loop spans 13 amino acids. Input material: PBMCs. The rearrangement joins TRBV27 to TRBJ2-1; D is undetermined. The clonotype was recovered from a man younger than 45 with multiple sclerosis. CDR3 sequence (DNA): TGTGCCAGCAGTTTGGACCACTACAATGAGCAGTTCTTC. Translation gives CASSLDHYNEQFF.